Sequencing of this TCR beta chain was carried out in a study of yellow fever vaccine responses in identical twins. Study observations and caveats: As reported, the vaccine T cell response of twins seemed partly convergent and partly personalized.

Comments on this clonotype: Its specificity is unknown.

V gave up 5 bases and J gave up 6 bases, with 18 bases separating them. The CDR3 has 15 amino acids. Per the germline V gene, CDR1 is MDHEN and CDR2 is SYDVKM. TCRdb used MiXCR to reprocess the RT-PCR reads, holding one entry per CDR3 protein. Here the sample spans 9,500 to 13,000 distinct CDR3 sequences, roughly 83% being singletons. The material was T cells from blood (PBMCs), unsorted or a sorted subset (not recorded which), obtained before or after yellow fever vaccination (not recorded which). The rearrangement links TRBV28 to TRBJ2-3; tentative D call: TRBD1 (6 bases). The origin of this receptor is a woman aged 18-30 years who received the yellow fever vaccine. The CDR3 reads CASSPRDTLTDTQYF. For the CDR3, the DNA is TGTGCCAGCAGTCCCCGGGACACCTTGACGGATACGCAGTATTTT.